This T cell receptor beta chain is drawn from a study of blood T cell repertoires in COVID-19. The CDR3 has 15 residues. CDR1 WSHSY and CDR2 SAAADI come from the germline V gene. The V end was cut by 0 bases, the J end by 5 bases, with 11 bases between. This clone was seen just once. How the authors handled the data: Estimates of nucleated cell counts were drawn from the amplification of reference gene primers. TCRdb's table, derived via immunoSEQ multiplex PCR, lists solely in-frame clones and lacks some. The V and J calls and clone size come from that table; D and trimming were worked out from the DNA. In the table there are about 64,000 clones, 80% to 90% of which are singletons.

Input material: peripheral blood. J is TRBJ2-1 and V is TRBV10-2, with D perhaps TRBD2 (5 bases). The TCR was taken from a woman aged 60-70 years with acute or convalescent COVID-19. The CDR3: CASSESERLNNEQFF. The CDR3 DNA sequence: TGCGCCAGCAGTGAGTCGGAGCGGCTGAACAATGAGCAGTTCTTC.